These T cell receptor beta chains were read from a single sample in a study of blood T cell repertoires in COVID-19. The protocol was immunoSEQ multiplex PCR, while the TCRdb copy is restricted to in-frame clones and leaves out a portion. The table records around 250,000 clones, approximately 80% of them present only once. Specimen: PBMCs or T cells enriched from blood (not recorded which). The receptors were gathered from a man aged 40-49 years who had been exposed to COVID-19. Both conserved end residues are part of each CDR3. D genes are given only for firm matches.

TRBD1 TRBJ1-1 TRBV7-8 TGTGCCAGCAGCTTACCTATCGGACAGGGAGGGAACACTGAAGCTTTCTTT CASSLPIGQGGNTEAFF
. TRBJ1-3 TRBV11-3 TGTGCCAGCGGTTTGTCAGAATCGAATGGAAACACCATATATTTT CASGLSESNGNTIYF
TRBD2 TRBJ2-5 TRBV7-2 TGTGCCAGCAGCCGTTGGGGAGGGCACCAAGAGACCCAGTACTTC CASSRWGGHQETQYF
TRBD1 TRBJ2-1 TRBV2 TGTGCCAGCAGTCCGGGACAGGGTAACTACAATGAGCAGTTCTTC CASSPGQGNYNEQFF
TRBD1 TRBJ1-5 TRBV2 TGTGCCAGCAGTGTCAGGCAGGGGGGCAATCAGCCCCAGCATTTT CASSVRQGGNQPQHF
TRBD2 TRBJ2-7 TRBV29-1 TGCAGCGTAGGTAGCGGGAACTACGAGCAGTACTTC CSVGSGNYEQYF
. TRBJ1-6 TRBV19 TGTGCCACCAGGAGTCGGTATGAGGGAATCGCGGCCCTCCACTTT CATRSRYEGIAALHF
TRBD1 TRBJ1-6 TRBV2 TGTGCCAGCAGTGAACAGGCAGGGGGCGGTTCACCCCTCCACTTT CASSEQAGGGSPLHF
TRBD1 TRBJ2-5 TRBV7-9 TGTGCCAGCATCACCGGGACAGGGGAACAGACCCAGTACTTC CASITGTGEQTQYF
. TRBJ1-1 TRBV10-1 TGCGCCAGCAGTGATGCAGGGTACACTGAAGCTTTCTTT CASSDAGYTEAFF